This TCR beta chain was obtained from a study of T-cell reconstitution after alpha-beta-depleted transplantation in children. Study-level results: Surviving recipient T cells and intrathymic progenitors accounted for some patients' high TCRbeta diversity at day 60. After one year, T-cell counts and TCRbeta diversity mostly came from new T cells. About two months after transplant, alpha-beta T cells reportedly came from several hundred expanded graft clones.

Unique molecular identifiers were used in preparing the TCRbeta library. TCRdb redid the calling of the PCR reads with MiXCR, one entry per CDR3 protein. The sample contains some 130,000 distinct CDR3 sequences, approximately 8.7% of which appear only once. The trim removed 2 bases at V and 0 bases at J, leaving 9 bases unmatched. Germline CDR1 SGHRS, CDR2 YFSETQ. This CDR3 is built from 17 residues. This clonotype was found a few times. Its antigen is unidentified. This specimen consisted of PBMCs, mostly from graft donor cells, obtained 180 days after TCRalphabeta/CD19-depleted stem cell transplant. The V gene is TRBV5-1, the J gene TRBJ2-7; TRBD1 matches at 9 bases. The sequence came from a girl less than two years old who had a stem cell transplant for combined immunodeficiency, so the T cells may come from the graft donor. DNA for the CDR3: TGCGCCAGCAGCTTTTCTCTACAGGGGGCCAGCTCCTACGAGCAGTACTTC. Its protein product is CASSFSLQGASSYEQYF.